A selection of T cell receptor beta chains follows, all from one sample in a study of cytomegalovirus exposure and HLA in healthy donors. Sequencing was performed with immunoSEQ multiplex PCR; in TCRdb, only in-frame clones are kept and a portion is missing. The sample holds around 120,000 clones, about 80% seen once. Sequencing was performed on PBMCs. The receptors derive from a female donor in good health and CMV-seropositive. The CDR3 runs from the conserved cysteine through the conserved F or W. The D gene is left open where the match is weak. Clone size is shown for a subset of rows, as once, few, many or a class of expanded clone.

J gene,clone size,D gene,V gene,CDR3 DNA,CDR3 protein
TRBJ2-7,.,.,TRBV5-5,TGTGCCAGCAGCTTTGGGTTGAAACAGACCTACGAGCAGTACTTC,CASSFGLKQTYEQYF
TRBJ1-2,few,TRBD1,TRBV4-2,TGTGCCAGCAGCCCAGGGACAGGAAACTATGGCTACACCTTC,CASSPGTGNYGYTF
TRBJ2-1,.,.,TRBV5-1,TGCGCCAGCAGCTTGGCAGAATTCTACAATGAGCAGTTCTTC,CASSLAEFYNEQFF
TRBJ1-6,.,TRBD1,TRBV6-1,TGTGCCAGCAGTCTCGACAGGGGGCGGGTACTCCACTTT,CASSLDRGRVLHF
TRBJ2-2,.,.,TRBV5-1,TGCGCCAGCAGCTCCCAGGGGTCCGGGGAGCTGTTTTTT,CASSSQGSGELFF
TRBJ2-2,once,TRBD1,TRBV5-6,TGTGCCAGTCACCGGGACAGGGGTCACGGGGAGCTGTTTTTT,CASHRDRGHGELFF
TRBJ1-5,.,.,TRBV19,TGTGCCAGTAGTATACTCTACAGGGACCATAGCAATCAGCCCCAGCATTTT,CASSILYRDHSNQPQHF
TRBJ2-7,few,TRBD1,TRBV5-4,TGTGCCGCCTCGTTCCCGGGACAGGGTTACGAGCAGTACTTC,CAASFPGQGYEQYF
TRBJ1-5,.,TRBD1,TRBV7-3,TGTGCCAGCAGCATGACAGGGTCCAATCAGCCCCAGCATTTT,CASSMTGSNQPQHF
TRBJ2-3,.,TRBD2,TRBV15,TGTGCCACCAGCAGAGAGATGCTAGCGGGGGTCACAGATACGCAGTATTTT,CATSREMLAGVTDTQYF
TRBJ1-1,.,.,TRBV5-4,TGTGCCAGCAGCATCGATCCGGGGTGGCAGAACACTGAAGCTTTCTTT,CASSIDPGWQNTEAFF
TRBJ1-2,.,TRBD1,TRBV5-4,TGTGCCAGCAGCTTGGGACAGGGAGAGGTCCTCTATGGCTACACCTTC,CASSLGQGEVLYGYTF
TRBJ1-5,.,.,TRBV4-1,TGCGCCAGCAGCCGGGGGGATAATCGGCCCCAGCATTTT,CASSRGDNRPQHF
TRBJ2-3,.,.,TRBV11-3,TGTGCCAGCAGCCGACAGAGCACTGATACGCAGTATTTT,CASSRQSTDTQYF
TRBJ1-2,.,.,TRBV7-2,TGTGCCAGCAGCTTAGTTGGAGGGGTTAACTATGGCTACACCTTC,CASSLVGGVNYGYTF
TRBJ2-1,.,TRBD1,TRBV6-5,TGTGCCAGCCGTACAAGGGGGACAGGGTTCAATGAGCAGTTCTTC,CASRTRGTGFNEQFF
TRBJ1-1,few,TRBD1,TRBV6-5,TGTGCCAGCAGTTACCCCGGGACAGGGAGAGCTTTCTTT,CASSYPGTGRAFF
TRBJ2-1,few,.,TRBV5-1,TGCGCCAGCAGCTTGGCCGGGGAGGGGGTGGCGAGTGAGCAGTTCTTC,CASSLAGEGVASEQFF
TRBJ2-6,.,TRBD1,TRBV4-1,TGCGCCAGCAGCCAAGGACAGGGCCCTACTTCTGGGGCCAACGTCCTGACTTTC,CASSQGQGPTSGANVLTF
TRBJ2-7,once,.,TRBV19,TGTGCCAGTAGTGCGAGAGAGCCCTACGAGCAGTACTTC,CASSAREPYEQYF
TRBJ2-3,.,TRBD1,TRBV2,TGTGCCAGCACTTTTAACCCGGGACAGGGCGGTGATACGCAGTATTTT,CASTFNPGQGGDTQYF
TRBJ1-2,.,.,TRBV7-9,TGTGCCAGCAGCTTAGCTTTGGGGGGGACCAACTATGGCTACACCTTC,CASSLALGGTNYGYTF
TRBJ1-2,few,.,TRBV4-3,TGCGCCAGCAGCCCCGACCCGGGAAGTAATGGCTACACCTTC,CASSPDPGSNGYTF
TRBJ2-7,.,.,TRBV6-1,TGTGCCAGCAGTGAAGGTACTACCCATCAAAGCGAGCAGTACTTC,CASSEGTTHQSEQYF
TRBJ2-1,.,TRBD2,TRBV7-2,TGTGCCAGCAGCTTTCTAGCGGGGGCAGGTGAGCAGTTCTTC,CASSFLAGAGEQFF
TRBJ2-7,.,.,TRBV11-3,TGTGCCAGCAGCTTAGGTTTAGGGAGCACCTACGAGCAGTACTTC,CASSLGLGSTYEQYF
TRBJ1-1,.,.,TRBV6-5,TGTGCCAGCATCCCGGTCAACACTGAAGCTTTCTTT,CASIPVNTEAFF
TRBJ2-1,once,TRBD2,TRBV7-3,TGTGCCAGCAGCGCCCAAGTACTAGCGGGGGCAGGCAATGAGCAGTTCTTC,CASSAQVLAGAGNEQFF
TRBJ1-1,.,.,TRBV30,TGTGCCTGGAGTCGGTCCGAAGCTTTCTTT,CAWSRSEAFF
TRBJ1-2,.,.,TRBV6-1,TGTGCCAGCAGTGAACGCGGACAGCGCACCTATGGCTACACCTTC,CASSERGQRTYGYTF
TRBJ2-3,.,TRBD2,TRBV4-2,TGTGCCAGCAGCCAAGGGAAGCGGGGGGGCACAGATACGCAGTATTTT,CASSQGKRGGTDTQYF
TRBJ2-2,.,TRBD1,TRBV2,TGTGCCAGCAGTGTAGGGGGCTTGCCCGGGGAGCTGTTTTTT,CASSVGGLPGELFF
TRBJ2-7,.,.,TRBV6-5,TGTGCCAGCAGTTACGCGCAGGGGTCCCACGAGCAGTACTTC,CASSYAQGSHEQYF
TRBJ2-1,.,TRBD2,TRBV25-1,TGTGCCAGCAGTGCCCCTATAGCGGGGGGTACCAACAATGAGCAGTTCTTC,CASSAPIAGGTNNEQFF
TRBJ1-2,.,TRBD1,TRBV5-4,TGTGCCAGCACCCCTGCAACAGGGGGTTTTGGCTACACCTTC,CASTPATGGFGYTF
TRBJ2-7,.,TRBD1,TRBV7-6,TGTGCCAGCAGCTCGAATCGACAGGGCTACGAGCAGTACTTC,CASSSNRQGYEQYF
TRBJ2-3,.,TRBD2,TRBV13,TGTGCCAGCAGCCTACCAGCGGGGGGACCCACAGATACGCAGTATTTT,CASSLPAGGPTDTQYF
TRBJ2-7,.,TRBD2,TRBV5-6,TGTGCCAGCAGCCCGAGGGTCCTAGCGGGGGGCTTTGGGGATTACGAGCAGTACTTC,CASSPRVLAGGFGDYEQYF
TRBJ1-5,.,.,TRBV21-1,TGTGCCAGCAGCCCACGGACAGGGTTTACCAATCAGCCCCAGCATTTT,CASSPRTGFTNQPQHF
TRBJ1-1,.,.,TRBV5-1,TGCGCCAGCAGCTTTTCCCAGGCTAACACTGAAGCTTTCTTT,CASSFSQANTEAFF
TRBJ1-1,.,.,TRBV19,TGTGCCAGTACCGTCGGGGGAGGCACTGAAGCTTTCTTT,CASTVGGGTEAFF
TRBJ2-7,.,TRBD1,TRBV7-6,TGTGCCAGCAGCTTAGTATCACGGGGACAGGGAGGAGGCGAGCAGTACTTC,CASSLVSRGQGGGEQYF
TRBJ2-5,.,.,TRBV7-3,TGTGCCAGCAGCTTAACGCCCCCCGGGACTGGAGAGACCCAGTACTTC,CASSLTPPGTGETQYF
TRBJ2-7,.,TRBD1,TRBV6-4,TGTGCCAGCATCGGGGACAGGGAAAAAGCCTACGAGCAGTACTTC,CASIGDREKAYEQYF
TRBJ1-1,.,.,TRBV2,TGTGCCAGCAGTGAAAGGACAGAGAACACTGAAGCTTTCTTT,CASSERTENTEAFF
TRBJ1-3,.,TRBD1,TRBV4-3,TGCGCCAGCAGACCTGGGACAGGGAGCAACACCATATATTTT,CASRPGTGSNTIYF
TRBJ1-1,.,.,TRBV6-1,TGTGCCAGCGACTTAGGCAGGGGATACACTGAAGCTTTCTTT,CASDLGRGYTEAFF